The source of this T cell receptor (beta chain) is a study of human T cells and chemical hapten exposure. Study-wide context: TCR yields per sample varied, mainly owing to small pooled library volume differences.

Findings and limits, study-wide: TCRs above 1 in 1000 frequency did not change with DPC sensitization.

As concerns this clonotype: What it recognizes is unknown. Being one base from a much bigger clone, this may be a read error.

The CDR3 is 14 residues long. In germline, CDR1 is ENHRY, CDR2 SYGVKD. The library tagged individual cDNA molecules with unique molecular identifiers. TCRdb re-called the RACE reads through MiXCR, storing one row per CDR3 protein. Here the sample spans 40,000 to 45,000 distinct CDR3 sequences, around 3.6% being singletons. Described time point: healthy volunteer bleed at 6 weeks. Total RNA extraction was carried out from unfractionated whole blood. The specimen sequenced was whole blood. The V and J genes are TRBV10-3 and TRBJ2-7; D not certain. The TCR sequence derives from a human donor in good health. Some clones in this sample may be carry-over from other donors' samples. The CDR3: CAIIELGRSYEQYF. The CDR3 DNA follows: TGTGCCATCATTGAGTTAGGCAGGTCCTACGAGCAGTACTTC.